This T cell receptor (beta chain) was identified in a study of T-cell reconstitution after alpha-beta-depleted transplantation in children. For TCRbeta, the library was prepared with unique molecular identifiers. TCRdb ran MiXCR on the PCR reads and lists one entry per CDR3 protein. The sample has about a million distinct CDR3 sequences, about 29% seen once. A word on this clonotype: Its target is not known.

The length of the CDR3 is 16 residues. Germline lookup yields CDR1 SGHTA and CDR2 FQGNSA. The V end lost 3 bases, the J end lost 0 bases, and 15 bases lay between the germline ends. Study-level results: Hyperexpanded clones declined; after one year, newly produced T cells mostly supplied diversity.

J is TRBJ2-7 and V is TRBV7-2; a possible D gene is TRBD2 (6 bases). This receptor was taken from a boy under three years old who had a stem cell transplant for SCID, so the T cells may come from the graft donor. The sample in question was PBMCs, mostly from graft donor cells, obtained 360 days after TCRalphabeta/CD19-depleted stem cell transplant. The CDR3 DNA reads TGTGCCAGCAGCTTTATTGGAGCGGGCCGCTCCTACGAGCAGTACTTC. Translating it yields CASSFIGAGRSYEQYF.